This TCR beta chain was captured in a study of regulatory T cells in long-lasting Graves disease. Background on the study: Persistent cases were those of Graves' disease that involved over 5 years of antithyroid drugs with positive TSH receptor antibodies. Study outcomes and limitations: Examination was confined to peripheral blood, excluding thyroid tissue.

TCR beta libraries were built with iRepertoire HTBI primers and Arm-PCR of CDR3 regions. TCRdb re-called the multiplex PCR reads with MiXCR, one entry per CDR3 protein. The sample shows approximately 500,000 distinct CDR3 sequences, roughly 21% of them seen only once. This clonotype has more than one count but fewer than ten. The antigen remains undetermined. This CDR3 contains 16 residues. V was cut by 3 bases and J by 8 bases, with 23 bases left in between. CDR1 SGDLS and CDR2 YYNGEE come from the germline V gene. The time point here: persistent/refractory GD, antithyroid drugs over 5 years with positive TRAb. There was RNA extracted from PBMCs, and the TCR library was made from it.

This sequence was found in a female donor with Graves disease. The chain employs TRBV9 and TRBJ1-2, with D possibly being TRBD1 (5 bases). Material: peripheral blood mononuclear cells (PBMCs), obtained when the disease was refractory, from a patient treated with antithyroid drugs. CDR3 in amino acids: CASSADGGGRVLGYTF. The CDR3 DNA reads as TGTGCCAGCAGCGCCGACGGCGGGGGTAGAGTATTAGGCTACACCTTC. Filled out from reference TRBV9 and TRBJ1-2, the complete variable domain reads DSGVTQTPKHLITATGQRVTLRCSPRSGDLSVYWYQQSLDQGLQFLIQYYNGEERAKGNILERFSAQQFPDLHSELNLSSLELGDSALYFCASSADGGGRVLGYTFGSGTRLTVV.